This is a list of T cell receptor beta chains from one sample in a study of regulatory T cells in long-lasting Graves disease. In TCRdb, the multiplex PCR reads were re-called with MiXCR into one record per CDR3 protein. Among over 350,000 distinct CDR3 sequences, approximately 15% were seen once, and the ten largest hold approximately 7.6%. The sample was also linked to a second study, of T cells in Graves' hyperthyroidism and ophthalmopathy.

Here the sequenced sample was peripheral blood mononuclear cells (PBMCs), taken at new diagnosis, from a patient treated with antithyroid drugs. These receptors were taken from a woman in her thirties or forties with Graves disease. The CDR3 runs from the conserved cysteine through the conserved F or W. Each record gives: clone size, J gene, D gene, V gene, CDR3 protein, CDR3 DNA. A D gene is named only where the DNA matches it firmly. Clone size appears in some rows only: once, few, many, or a class for an expanded clone.

>-|TRBJ1-2|-|TRBV19
CASSSGQSVGFLGYTF
TGTGCCAGTAGTTCCGGACAGTCCGTAGGCTTCTTGGGCTACACCTTC
>many|TRBJ2-3|-|TRBV28
CASTPLSSTDTQYF
TGTGCCAGCACCCCGCTCTCCAGCACAGATACGCAGTATTTT
>many|TRBJ2-1|-|TRBV28
CASSFPGSYNEQFF
TGTGCCAGCAGTTTCCCAGGCTCCTACAATGAGCAGTTCTTC
>-|TRBJ2-5|-|TRBV7-6
CASSPRQPQETQYF
TGTGCCAGCAGCCCTCGACAGCCCCAAGAGACCCAGTACTTC
>few|TRBJ2-3|-|TRBV9
CASSGRWGVSDTQYF
TGTGCCAGCAGCGGAAGGTGGGGGGTTTCAGATACGCAGTATTTT
>many|TRBJ2-5|TRBD1|TRBV27
CASSLGTTGGPGTQYF
TGTGCCAGCAGTTTAGGGACAACAGGGGGGCCGGGGACCCAGTACTTC
>many|TRBJ2-1|-|TRBV12-3/TRBV12-4
CASSPPPSKFYNEQFF
TGTGCCAGCAGTCCGCCCCCTAGCAAATTCTACAATGAGCAGTTCTTC
>many|TRBJ1-4|-|TRBV9
CASSVEAGTNEKLFF
TGTGCCAGCAGCGTAGAAGCGGGAACTAATGAAAAACTGTTTTTT
>many|TRBJ2-5|-|TRBV6-1
CASRPNVAATQETQYF
TGTGCCAGCAGACCGAACGTAGCGGCTACCCAAGAGACCCAGTACTTC
>many|TRBJ2-7|TRBD1|TRBV2
CASSERTGWDYEQYF
TGTGCCAGCAGTGAACGGACAGGGTGGGACTACGAGCAGTACTTC
>few|TRBJ2-3|TRBD1|TRBV30
CAWSRPVGQGGTDTQYF
TGTGCCTGGAGTCGACCCGTGGGACAGGGAGGGACAGATACGCAGTATTTT
>few|TRBJ1-1|-|TRBV10-2
CASSEVQYTEAFF
TGCGCCAGCAGTGAGGTGCAGTACACTGAAGCTTTCTTT
>many|TRBJ1-1|TRBD1|TRBV12-3/TRBV12-4
CASSPGGHFTEAFF
TGTGCCAGCAGTCCAGGGGGACATTTCACTGAAGCTTTCTTT
>-|TRBJ2-3|TRBD2|TRBV5-1
CASSRGERGTDTQYF
TGCGCCAGCAGCCGGGGGGAGCGGGGCACAGATACGCAGTATTTT
>-|TRBJ1-2|TRBD1|TRBV20-1
CSAMSPGQDNYTF
TGCAGTGCAATGTCTCCGGGACAGGACAACTACACCTTC
>-|TRBJ2-1|-|TRBV4-1
CASSHHGGDEQFF
TGCGCCAGCAGCCACCACGGAGGGGATGAGCAGTTCTTC